This passage covers 14 T cell receptor beta chains from one sample sequenced in a study of cytomegalovirus exposure and HLA in healthy donors (dated by TCRdb to 2017 to 2019). The library relied on the immunoSEQ multiplex PCR assay. For the multiplex PCR, a mixture combining 60 forward primers for TCR Vbeta segments and 13 reverse primers for TCR Jbeta segments was used. Sourced from immuneACCESS, this table was stored by TCRdb with only in-frame sequences that have V and J called. A share of the clones is absent; for the studies checked, an unresolved V gene accounts for under half, and the remainder has no known explanation. The sample data list 150,000 to 160,000 clones, and approximately 80% of these were observed just once. The top ten clones comprise 4.5% to 7% of the sample. The sequenced sample was PBMCs. These receptors were collected from a woman aged 40 to 49 in good health and CMV-seropositive.

V is TRBV7-3 and J is TRBJ2-7; tentative D call: TRBD2 (6 bases). This CDR3 is 15 amino acids long. With 2 bases removed from V and 2 bases from J, the gap between germline ends came to 13 bases. Germline V gene data show CDR1 as SGHTA and CDR2 as FQGTGA. The CDR3 DNA follows: TGTGCCAGCAGCTTAGAGGGAGGCACAGCCTACGAGCAGTACTTC. Protein: CASSLEGGTAYEQYF.

The chain carries TRBV5-8 and TRBJ2-7, with a weak D call TRBD1 (6 bases). V was trimmed by 4 bases and J by 6 bases, leaving 17 bases between them. The CDR3 extends over 14 amino acids. Per the germline V gene, CDR1 is SGHTS and CDR2 is YDEGEE. CDR3 sequence reads: CASSHLSTGREQYF. CDR3 nucleotide sequence: TGTGCCAGCAGCCATCTATCGACAGGCCGCGAGCAGTACTTC.

This clone has just a few counts. The gene calls are TRBV2 and TRBJ2-7; 9 nucleotides line up with TRBD1. V lost 3 bases, J lost 3 bases, and 3 bases stayed unmatched. The germline gives CDR1 SNHLY, CDR2 FYNNEI. The CDR3 extends over 14 amino acids. The CDR3 region is CASSEDRGLYEQYF. The CDR3 region has the DNA TGTGCCAGCAGTGAGGACAGGGGACTCTACGAGCAGTACTTC. Variable domain in full (rest from reference TRBV2 and TRBJ2-7): EPEVTQTPSHQVTQMGQEVILRCVPISNHLYFYWYRQILGQKVEFLVSFYNNEISEKSEIFDDQFSVERPDGSNFTLKIRSTKLEDSAMYFCASSEDRGLYEQYFGPGTRLTVT.

The chain recombines TRBV5-4 with TRBJ2-1, with 7 bases fitting TRBD2. Germline-derived CDR1 and CDR2 are SGHNT and YYREEE (reference sequence). CDR3 length: 16 amino acids. V trimming: 6 bases; J trimming: 3 bases; junction bases outside the gene matches: 12. The CDR3 DNA sequence: TGTGCCAGCACCGATCCCACTAGCGTAGGCTACAATGAGCAGTTCTTC. Translating gives CASTDPTSVGYNEQFF.

The chain recombines TRBV7-3 with TRBJ2-1; 11 nucleotides agree with TRBD2. From germline, CDR1 is SGHTA and CDR2 FQGTGA. The CDR3 runs 17 residues. V trimming: 4 bases; J trimming: 4 bases; junction bases outside the gene matches: 9. The CDR3 sequence: CASSSYPGTSGYNEQFF. The CDR3 DNA reads TGTGCCAGCAGCTCATACCCCGGGACTAGCGGTTACAATGAGCAGTTCTTC.

This clone is a singleton in its sample. The rearrangement joins TRBV9 to TRBJ2-1, with 11 bases matching TRBD2. Trimming took 0 bases from V and 5 from J; bases not matched to a gene: 10. CDR3 length: 18 amino acids. Germline loops: CDR1 SGDLS, CDR2 YYNGEE. Written as DNA, the CDR3 is TGTGCCAGCAGCGTAGCTCTGGGGGCGACTAGCGGGAACAATGAGCAGTTCTTC. Translation gives CASSVALGATSGNNEQFF.

The V call is TRBV9, the J call TRBJ2-3, with D maybe TRBD2 (5 bases). This CDR3 is 13 amino acids long. CDR1 is SGDLS and CDR2 is YYNGEE in the germline V gene. V was cut by 0 bases and J by 6 bases, with 8 bases left in between. CDR3 nucleotide sequence: TGTGCCAGCAGCGTAGAGGCGGGCGATACGCAGTATTTT. Protein sequence: CASSVEAGDTQYF. Variable domain in full (rest from reference TRBV9 and TRBJ2-3): DSGVTQTPKHLITATGQRVTLRCSPRSGDLSVYWYQQSLDQGLQFLIQYYNGEERAKGNILERFSAQQFPDLHSELNLSSLELGDSALYFCASSVEAGDTQYFGPGTRLTVL.

The chain joins TRBV18 to TRBJ2-5; no clear D gene. CDR3 size: 13 residues. Trimming removed 2 bases at V and 4 bases at J, with 8 bases between. Germline V gene sequence: CDR1 KGHSH, CDR2 LQKENI. CDR3 coding DNA: TGTGCCAGCTCACCAGTTCCGGGAGAGACCCAGTACTTC. Amino acid sequence: CASSPVPGETQYF.

This chain connects TRBV5-1 to TRBJ2-3, with 11 bases fitting TRBD2. CDR1 and CDR2 (germline): SGHRS, YFSETQ. The CDR3 has 18 amino acids. V lost 4 bases, J lost 3 bases, and 13 bases stayed unmatched. This CDR3 is CASSKGGLAGLVTDTQYF. The CDR3 coding sequence is TGCGCCAGCAGCAAAGGCGGACTAGCGGGCCTCGTGACAGATACGCAGTATTTT.

This chain joins TRBV13 and TRBJ1-1, with D unresolved. CDR1 is PRHDT, CDR2 FYEKMQ, per germline (reference sequence). V was pared by 5 bases and J by 3 bases, with 10 bases between. The CDR3 runs 13 residues. CDR3 in DNA: TGTGCCAGCAGCCTCCGGAGGTACACTGAAGCTTTCTTT. Translated: CASSLRRYTEAFF.

V and J are TRBV9 and TRBJ1-1, with a possible D match to TRBD1 (5 bases). Between the trimmed V and J ends, which lost 2 bases and 1 base, there was a span of 6 bases. Germline V gene data show CDR1 as SGDLS and CDR2 as YYNGEE. This CDR3 comprises 13 residues. CDR3 bases: TGTGCCAGCAGCGTCCAGGGGAACACTGAAGCTTTCTTT. Translation: CASSVQGNTEAFF.

This clone came up once. The chain has TRBV27 and TRBJ2-5, with 8 bases identical to TRBD2. J gave up 3 bases and V 4 bases, and 16 bases lay outside the gene matches. The germline CDR1 and CDR2 sequences are MNHEY and SMNVEV (reference sequence). This CDR3 has 18 residues. CDR3 region: CASSSLPSSGKAEETQYF. In nucleotides, the CDR3 is TGTGCCAGCAGTTCCCTCCCAAGTAGCGGGAAGGCTGAAGAGACCCAGTACTTC.

This clone was seen a handful of times. V is TRBV5-1 and J is TRBJ2-3; 14 nucleotides agree with TRBD2. With V trimmed by 7 bases and J by 4 bases, 5 bases remained unmatched. This CDR3 region has 15 residues. Germline lookup yields CDR1 SGHRS and CDR2 YFSETQ. CDR3 region: CASAGLAGEADTQYF. CDR3 coding DNA: TGCGCCAGCGCGGGACTAGCGGGAGAGGCAGATACGCAGTATTTT.

V gene TRBV5-4 combines with J gene TRBJ2-7, with D possibly TRBD1 on 6 matching bases. The CDR3 is 16 amino acids. Trimming shortened V by 3 bases and J by 5 bases, and 21 bases separated the two germline ends. CDR1 is SGHNT, CDR2 YYREEE, per germline (reference sequence). CDR3 nucleotide sequence: TGTGCCAGCAGCTGGGGGCTAGTGGGGAGATCGGACGAGCAGTACTTC. Translated, it gives CASSWGLVGRSDEQYF.